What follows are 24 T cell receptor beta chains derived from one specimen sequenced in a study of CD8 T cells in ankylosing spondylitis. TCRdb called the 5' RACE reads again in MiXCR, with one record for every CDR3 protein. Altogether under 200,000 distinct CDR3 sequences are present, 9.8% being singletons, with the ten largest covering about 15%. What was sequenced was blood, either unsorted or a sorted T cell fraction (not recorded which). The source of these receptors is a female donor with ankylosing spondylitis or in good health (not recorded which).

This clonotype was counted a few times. The CDR3 coding sequence is TGCAGTGCTAGAGATGTGGGGTCCGGGGAGCTGTTTTTT. This sequence encodes CSARDVGSGELFF. The chain employs TRBV20-1 and TRBJ2-2; D unclear. The germline V gene has CDR1 DFQATT and CDR2 SNEGSKA (reference sequence). Trimming took 0 bases from V and 6 from J, leaving 8 bases between them. The CDR3 sequence is 13 residues long.

Here the CDR3 reads CASSLGTGIEAFF. CDR3 nucleotides: TGTGCCAGCAGTTTAGGGACAGGAATTGAAGCTTTCTTT. This rearrangement joins TRBV12-3 or TRBV12-4 to TRBJ1-1; 7 bases line up with TRBD1. The CDR3 covers 13 residues. V gave up 1 base and J gave up 7 bases; unmatched junction bases: 3.

CDR3 in amino acids: CASRRILAKNIQYF. The CDR3 region has the DNA TGTGCCAGCAGACGTATACTAGCCAAAAACATTCAGTACTTC. V gene TRBV3-1 combines with J gene TRBJ2-4, with D unresolved. The V gene lost 6 bases and the J gene lost 0 bases, with 9 bases spanning the gap. The CDR3 totals 14 residues. Per germline, CDR1 LGHDT and CDR2 YNNKEL (reference sequence).

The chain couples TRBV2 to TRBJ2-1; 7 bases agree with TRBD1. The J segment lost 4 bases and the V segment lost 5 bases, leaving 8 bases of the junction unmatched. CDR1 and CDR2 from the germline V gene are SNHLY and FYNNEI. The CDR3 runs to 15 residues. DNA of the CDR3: TGTGCCAGCAGTCGGGACAGTATACTGTACAATGAGCAGTTCTTC. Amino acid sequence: CASSRDSILYNEQFF.

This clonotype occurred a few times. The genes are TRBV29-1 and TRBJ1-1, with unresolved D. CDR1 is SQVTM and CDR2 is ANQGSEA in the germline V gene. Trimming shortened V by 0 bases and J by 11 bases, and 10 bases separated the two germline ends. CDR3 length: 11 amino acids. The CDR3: CSVEEFSRAFF. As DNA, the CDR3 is TGCAGCGTTGAAGAATTCAGTCGGGCTTTCTTT.

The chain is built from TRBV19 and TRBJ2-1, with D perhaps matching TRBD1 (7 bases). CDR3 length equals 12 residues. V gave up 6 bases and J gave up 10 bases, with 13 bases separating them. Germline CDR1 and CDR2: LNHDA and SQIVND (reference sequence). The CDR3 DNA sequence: TGTGCCAGTAGCCTCCAGGGGGGAGAGCAGTTCTTC. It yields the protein CASSLQGGEQFF.

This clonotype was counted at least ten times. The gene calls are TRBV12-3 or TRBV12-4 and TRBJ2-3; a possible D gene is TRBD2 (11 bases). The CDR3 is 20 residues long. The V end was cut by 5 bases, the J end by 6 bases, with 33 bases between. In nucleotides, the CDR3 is TGTGCCAGCAGTATTCGACAGGGGGCTATTACTAGCGGGAGTGGGGATACGCAGTATTTT. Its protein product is CASSIRQGAITSGSGDTQYF.

The CDR3 loop reads CAWSYGELFF. For the CDR3, the DNA is TGTGCCTGGAGTTACGGGGAGCTGTTTTTT. The chain carries TRBV30 and TRBJ2-2; D is ambiguous. Germline V gene lookup returns CDR1 GTSNPN and CDR2 SVGIG (reference sequence). V lost 2 bases to trimming and J lost 7 bases, with 2 bases between them. The CDR3 spans 10 residues.

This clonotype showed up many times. The CDR3 nucleotides read TGCAGCGGCGGGCGGGAGATGGACTACAATGAGCAGTTCTTC. Its protein is CSGGREMDYNEQFF. The gene calls are TRBV20-1 and TRBJ2-1, with 7 bases aligning to TRBD2. The length of the CDR3 is 14 residues. CDR1 and CDR2 from the germline V gene are DFQATT and SNEGSKA (reference sequence).

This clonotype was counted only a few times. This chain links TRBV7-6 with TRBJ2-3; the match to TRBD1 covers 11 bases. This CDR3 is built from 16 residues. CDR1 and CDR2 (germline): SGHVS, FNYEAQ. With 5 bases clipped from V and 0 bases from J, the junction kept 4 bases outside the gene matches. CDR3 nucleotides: TGTGCCAGCAGCCCCGGACAGGGGGCTAGCACAGATACGCAGTATTTT. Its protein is CASSPGQGASTDTQYF.

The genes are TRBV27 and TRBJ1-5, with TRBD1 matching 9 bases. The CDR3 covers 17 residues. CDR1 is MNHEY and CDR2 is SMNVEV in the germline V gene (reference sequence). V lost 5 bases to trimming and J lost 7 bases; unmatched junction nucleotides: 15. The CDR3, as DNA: TGTGCCAGCAGTCTCTCCGGGACACAGGGGGCTCGGCAGCCCCAGCATTTT. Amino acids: CASSLSGTQGARQPQHF.

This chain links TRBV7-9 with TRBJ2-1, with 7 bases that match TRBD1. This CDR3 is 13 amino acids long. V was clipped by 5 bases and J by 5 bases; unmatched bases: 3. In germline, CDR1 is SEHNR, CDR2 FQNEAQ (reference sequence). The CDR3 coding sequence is TGTGCCAGCAGCCCCGGACAGGACAATGAGCAGTTCTTC. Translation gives CASSPGQDNEQFF.

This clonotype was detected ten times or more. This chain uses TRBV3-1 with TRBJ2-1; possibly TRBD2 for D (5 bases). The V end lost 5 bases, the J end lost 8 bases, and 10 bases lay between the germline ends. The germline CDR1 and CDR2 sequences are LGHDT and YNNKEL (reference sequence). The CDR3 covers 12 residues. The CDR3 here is CASSTWRDEQFF. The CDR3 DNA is TGTGCCAGCAGCACCTGGCGGGATGAGCAGTTCTTC.

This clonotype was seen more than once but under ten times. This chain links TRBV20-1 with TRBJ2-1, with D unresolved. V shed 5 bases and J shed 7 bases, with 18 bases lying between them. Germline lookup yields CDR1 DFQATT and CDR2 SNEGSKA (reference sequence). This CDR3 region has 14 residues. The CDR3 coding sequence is TGCAGTGCTGGCACTTCTTCAGCCCGGAATGAGCAGTTCTTC. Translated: CSAGTSSARNEQFF.

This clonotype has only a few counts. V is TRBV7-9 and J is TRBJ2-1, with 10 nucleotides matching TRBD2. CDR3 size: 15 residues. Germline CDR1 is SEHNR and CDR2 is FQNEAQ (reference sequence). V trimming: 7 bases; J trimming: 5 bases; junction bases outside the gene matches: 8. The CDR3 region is CASTWTSGGDNEQFF. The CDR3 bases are TGTGCCAGCACTTGGACTAGCGGAGGGGACAATGAGCAGTTCTTC.

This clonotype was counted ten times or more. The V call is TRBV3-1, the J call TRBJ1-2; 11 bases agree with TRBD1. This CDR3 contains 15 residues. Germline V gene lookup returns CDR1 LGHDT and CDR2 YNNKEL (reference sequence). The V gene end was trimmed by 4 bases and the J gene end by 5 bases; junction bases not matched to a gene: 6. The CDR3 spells CASSPGQGASYGYTF. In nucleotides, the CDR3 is TGTGCCAGCAGCCCCGGACAGGGGGCATCTTATGGCTACACCTTC.

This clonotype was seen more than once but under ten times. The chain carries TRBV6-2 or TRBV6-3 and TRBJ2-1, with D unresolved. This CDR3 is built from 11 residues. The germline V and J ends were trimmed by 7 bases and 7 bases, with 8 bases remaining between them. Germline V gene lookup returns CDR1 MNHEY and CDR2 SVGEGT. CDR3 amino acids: CASTKSNEQFF. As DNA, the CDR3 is TGTGCCAGCACTAAGAGTAATGAGCAGTTCTTC.

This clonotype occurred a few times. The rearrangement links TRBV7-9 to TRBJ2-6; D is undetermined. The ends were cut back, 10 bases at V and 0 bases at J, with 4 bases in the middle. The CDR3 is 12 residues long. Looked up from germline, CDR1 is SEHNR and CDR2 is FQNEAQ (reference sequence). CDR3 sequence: CATLSGANVLTF. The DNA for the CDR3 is TGTGCCACACTCTCTGGGGCCAACGTCCTGACTTTC. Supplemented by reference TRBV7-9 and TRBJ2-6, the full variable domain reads DTGVSQNPRHKITKRGQNVTFRCDPISEHNRLYWYRQTLGQGPEFLTYFQNEAQLEKSRLLSDRFSAERPKGSFSTLEIQRTEQGDSAMYLCATLSGANVLTFGAGSRLTVL.

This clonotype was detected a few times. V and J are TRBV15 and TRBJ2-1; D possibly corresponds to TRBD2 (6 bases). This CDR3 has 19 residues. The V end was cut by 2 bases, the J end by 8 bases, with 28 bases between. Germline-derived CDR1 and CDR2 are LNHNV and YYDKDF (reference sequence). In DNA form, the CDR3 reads TGTGCCACCAGCAGACCCGAGCCGGGACTTCGTACACCCGGGTATGAGCAGTTCTTC. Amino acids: CATSRPEPGLRTPGYEQFF. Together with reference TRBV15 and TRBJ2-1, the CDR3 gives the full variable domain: DAMVIQNPRYQVTQFGKPVTLSCSQTLNHNVMYWYQQKSSQAPKLLFHYYDKDFNNEADTPDNFQSRRPNTSFCFLDIRSPGLGDTAMYLCATSRPEPGLRTPGYEQFFGPGTRLTVL.

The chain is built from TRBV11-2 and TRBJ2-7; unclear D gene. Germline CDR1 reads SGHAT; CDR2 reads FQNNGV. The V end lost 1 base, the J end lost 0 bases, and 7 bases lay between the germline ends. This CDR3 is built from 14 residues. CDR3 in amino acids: CASSLGWDSYEQYF. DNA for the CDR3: TGTGCCAGCAGCTTAGGGTGGGACTCCTACGAGCAGTACTTC.

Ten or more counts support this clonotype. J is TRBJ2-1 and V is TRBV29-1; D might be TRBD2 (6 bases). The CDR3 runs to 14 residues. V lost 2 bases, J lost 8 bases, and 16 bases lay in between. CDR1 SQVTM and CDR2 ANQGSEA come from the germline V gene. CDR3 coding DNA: TGCAGCGTTGAACGAGTGGGCAGGGACTATGAGCAGTTCTTC. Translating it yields CSVERVGRDYEQFF.

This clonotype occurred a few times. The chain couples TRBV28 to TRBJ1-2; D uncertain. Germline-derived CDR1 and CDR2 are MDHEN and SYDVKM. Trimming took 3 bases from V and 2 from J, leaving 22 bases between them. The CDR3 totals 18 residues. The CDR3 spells CASSLLRRGRPLNYGYTF. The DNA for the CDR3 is TGTGCCAGCAGTTTGCTCCGCCGGGGAAGGCCCTTAAACTATGGCTACACCTTC.

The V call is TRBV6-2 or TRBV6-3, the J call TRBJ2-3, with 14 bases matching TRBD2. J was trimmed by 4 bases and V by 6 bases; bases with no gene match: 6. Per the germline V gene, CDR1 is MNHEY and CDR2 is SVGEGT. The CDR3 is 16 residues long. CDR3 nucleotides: TGTGCCAGCAGGACGACTAGCGGGAGGGTGGCAGATACGCAGTATTTT. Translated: CASRTTSGRVADTQYF.

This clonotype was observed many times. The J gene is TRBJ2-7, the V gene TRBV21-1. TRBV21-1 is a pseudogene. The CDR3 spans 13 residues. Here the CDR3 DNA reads TGTGCCAGCAGCAAGATGGGAAGTTACGAGCAGTACTTC. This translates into CASSKMGSYEQYF.